This note documents a single T cell receptor beta chain sequence. The antigen it recognizes is unknown. Within one base of it there is no much larger clone, and no base qualities were kept. The data were taken from a study of T-cell memory formation after mild COVID-19 (dated by TCRdb to about 2021). At the level of the whole study: TCR sequence clusters from the two donors were largely donor specific. In two donors, T-cell clones that expanded and contracted after mild COVID-19 were followed by sequencing TCRalpha and TCRbeta repertoires longitudinally. The cohort comprised two young, previously healthy adult volunteers, one female and one male. Points the paper makes about the study in general: Contracting CD4+ clones were located mainly in the CM and EM memory subsets, whereas CD8+ clones were found to be enriched in EMRA. Some responding clones were found in pre-infection memory, which suggests that pre-existing cross-reactive memory T cells took part in the SARS-CoV-2 response. From day 15 to 85, contracting clones showed balanced CD4/CD8 phenotypes, whereas a second wave of clones that expanded from day 15 to 37 leaned towards CD4+. Only a couple of mild cases were covered by the study, and larger cohorts that include severe cases with pre-infection samples were considered necessary. Whether the second-wave clones peaking on day 37 were SARS-CoV-2 specific was not confirmed.

Sequenced using an Illumina NovaSeq 6000. TCRalpha and TCRbeta cDNA libraries were constructed by 5'RACE with constant-segment primers, with sample barcodes and unique molecular identifiers being introduced. RNA was extracted from every sample with Trizol reagent. The libraries were amplified in two PCR steps, and the second step added a second sample barcode and Illumina TruSeq adapters. Sequencing of libraries was performed on an Illumina NovaSeq with 2 x 150 bp paired-end reads. As for how the authors treated the data: Reads were demultiplexed and collapsed into UMI-guided consensus sequences with migec v1.2.7. Using mixcr v2.1.11, UMI consensuses were aligned to TRA and TRB V and J templates and then assembled into clonotypes. A clonotype was counted as expanded or contracted only if both edgeR and NoisET called the change significant, with noise models trained on biological replicates. For edgeR calls, the thresholds were a false discovery rate-adjusted p below 0.01 and a log2 fold-change of 1. As an exploratory analysis of dynamics, PCA with hierarchical clustering was applied to max-normalized trajectories of the 1000 most abundant clonotypes. Separately sequenced CD4+ and CD8+ repertoires were used to assign the CD4 or CD8 phenotype of responding clones. In-frame beta chains were kept once TCRdb had trimmed the public reads at Q25 with fastp and called clones with MiXCR. Each CDR3 protein appears once, grouped with its most common genes and DNA. TCRdb, not the authors, supplied the V and J calls. Counted in this sample were 350,000 to 500,000 distinct CDR3 sequences; 15% to 20% of them appeared once. The ten largest make up about 8.1% of the sample.

V is shortened by 5 bases, J by 9 bases, and the region joining them spans 8 bases. There are 11 amino acids in the CDR3, from cysteine to phenylalanine inclusive. Left in the record is the CDR3 DNA by itself, 33 bases read in frame from the first base. PBMCs were isolated by Ficoll-Paque density gradient centrifugation. The chain uses TRBV12-3 or TRBV12-4 and TRBJ2-1; perhaps TRBD2 is the D gene, with 5 bases matching. The receptor was isolated from an adult woman who had mild COVID-19 (a few samples of this study predate the infection). The sample titles of this study are shuffled in the database, so cell type and time point are left out; the donor was told from shared clones. The sequenced sample was PBMCs or a T cell subset sorted from them (not recorded which). DNA sequence: TGTGCCAGCAGTAGAGGGCCTGAGCAGTTCTTC. This codes for CASSRGPEQFF.